This is a list of T cell receptor beta chains from one sample in a study of tumour-infiltrating T cells in Burkitt lymphoma. Sequenced by immunoSEQ multiplex PCR; TCRdb stores in-frame clones only, minus some. The sample lists more than 800 clones, about 89% occurring once. The sample consisted of tumor tissue. Receptors originate from a human donor with diffuse large B-cell lymphoma. Both conserved end residues are part of each CDR3. Fields, in order: clone size, J gene, D gene, V gene, CDR3 DNA, CDR3 protein. The D gene is left open where the match is weak. Rows give clone size only sometimes, using once, few, many, or a class for an expanded clone.

clone_size: -
j_call: TRBJ1-5
d_call: -
v_call: TRBV19
cdr3_nt: TGTGCCAGTAGTATTGGACAGCCCCAGCATTTT
cdr3_aa: CASSIGQPQHF

clone_size: -
j_call: TRBJ2-3
d_call: -
v_call: TRBV5-1
cdr3_nt: TGCGCCAGCAGCTTCGGGACCACAGATACGCAGTATTTT
cdr3_aa: CASSFGTTDTQYF

clone_size: -
j_call: TRBJ1-1
d_call: -
v_call: TRBV29-1
cdr3_nt: TGCAGCGTGGGCCGGGGGGCGCGTACTGAAGCTTTCTTT
cdr3_aa: CSVGRGARTEAFF

clone_size: -
j_call: TRBJ2-5
d_call: -
v_call: TRBV7-9
cdr3_nt: TGTGCCAGCAGCTTAGAGGAGCTCCGGGAGACCCAGTACTTC
cdr3_aa: CASSLEELRETQYF

clone_size: -
j_call: TRBJ2-7
d_call: -
v_call: TRBV9
cdr3_nt: TGTGCCAGCAGCGTACCAGGGAGACCCTACGAGCAGTACTTC
cdr3_aa: CASSVPGRPYEQYF

clone_size: -
j_call: TRBJ2-7
d_call: TRBD2
v_call: TRBV27
cdr3_nt: TGTGCCAGCAGGGCCGGGACTAGACCCGACGAGCAGTACTTC
cdr3_aa: CASRAGTRPDEQYF

clone_size: -
j_call: TRBJ2-7
d_call: -
v_call: TRBV19
cdr3_nt: TGTGCCAGCACTTCAGGGCTCGAGCAGTACTTC
cdr3_aa: CASTSGLEQYF

clone_size: -
j_call: TRBJ2-2
d_call: TRBD1
v_call: TRBV5-4
cdr3_nt: TGTGCCAGCAGGCCGACAGGGACGAACACCGGGGAGCTGTTTTTT
cdr3_aa: CASRPTGTNTGELFF

clone_size: -
j_call: TRBJ2-2
d_call: -
v_call: TRBV9
cdr3_nt: TGTGCATATGACCCCGGGGAGCTGTTTTTT
cdr3_aa: CAYDPGELFF

clone_size: -
j_call: TRBJ1-3
d_call: -
v_call: TRBV6-5
cdr3_nt: TGTGCCAGCAGTGGCGGGCCTGGAAACACCATATATTTT
cdr3_aa: CASSGGPGNTIYF

clone_size: -
j_call: TRBJ2-2
d_call: TRBD1
v_call: TRBV7-2
cdr3_nt: TGTGCCAGCACCTCAGGGCAGGGGGCGCACACCGGGGAGCTGTTTTTT
cdr3_aa: CASTSGQGAHTGELFF

clone_size: -
j_call: TRBJ2-3
d_call: TRBD1
v_call: TRBV6-5
cdr3_nt: TGTGCCAGCAGCCCGGGACAGGGGATCACAGATACGCAGTATTTT
cdr3_aa: CASSPGQGITDTQYF

clone_size: few
j_call: TRBJ1-3
d_call: TRBD1
v_call: TRBV6-4
cdr3_nt: TGTGCCAGCAGGGGGCGACAGGGGGCAACCTCTGGAAACACCATATATTTT
cdr3_aa: CASRGRQGATSGNTIYF

clone_size: -
j_call: TRBJ1-1
d_call: TRBD1
v_call: TRBV18
cdr3_nt: TGTGCCAGCTCGCACAGGGGGCAAACTGAAGCTTTCTTT
cdr3_aa: CASSHRGQTEAFF

clone_size: -
j_call: TRBJ2-1
d_call: -
v_call: TRBV5-1
cdr3_nt: TGCGCCAGCAGCTTGGAACTCGCCAATGAGCAGTTCTTC
cdr3_aa: CASSLELANEQFF

clone_size: few
j_call: TRBJ1-2
d_call: -
v_call: TRBV28
cdr3_nt: TGTGCCGCATCCGAGGGCCTCTATGGCTACACCTTC
cdr3_aa: CAASEGLYGYTF

clone_size: -
j_call: TRBJ1-5
d_call: -
v_call: TRBV13
cdr3_nt: TGTGCCAGCAGCTTCCCCGGGACTGCTCGGGGTCAGCCCCAGCATTTT
cdr3_aa: CASSFPGTARGQPQHF

clone_size: -
j_call: TRBJ2-7
d_call: -
v_call: TRBV2
cdr3_nt: TGTGCTTCGACTCTCCGGGGGTGGGAGCAGTACTTC
cdr3_aa: CASTLRGWEQYF

clone_size: -
j_call: TRBJ2-5
d_call: TRBD1
v_call: TRBV7-9
cdr3_nt: TGTGCCAGCAGCTCCGGACAGGGGCAAGAGACCCAGTACTTC
cdr3_aa: CASSSGQGQETQYF

clone_size: -
j_call: TRBJ2-7
d_call: -
v_call: TRBV7-2
cdr3_nt: TGTGCCAGCAGCTTAGGAAGAAGGAGCTCCTACGAGCAGTACTTC
cdr3_aa: CASSLGRRSSYEQYF

clone_size: -
j_call: TRBJ1-1
d_call: TRBD1
v_call: TRBV5-1
cdr3_nt: TGCGCCAGCAGCCCAAAACAGGGGCATGGTGAAGCTTTCTTT
cdr3_aa: CASSPKQGHGEAFF

clone_size: -
j_call: TRBJ2-1
d_call: TRBD2
v_call: TRBV7-8
cdr3_nt: TGTGCCAGCAGCGAAGTTGAGCTAGCGGGATACAATGAGCAGTTCTTC
cdr3_aa: CASSEVELAGYNEQFF

clone_size: -
j_call: TRBJ2-3
d_call: -
v_call: TRBV5-5
cdr3_nt: TGTGCCAGCAGCTGGACCGGGACGATAACAGATACGCAGTATTTT
cdr3_aa: CASSWTGTITDTQYF

clone_size: -
j_call: TRBJ2-7
d_call: -
v_call: TRBV30
cdr3_nt: TGTGCCTGGAGTGGCGGGGCTCCAGCCTACGAGCAGTACTTC
cdr3_aa: CAWSGGAPAYEQYF

clone_size: -
j_call: TRBJ2-4
d_call: -
v_call: TRBV5-3
cdr3_nt: TGTGCCAGAAGCTTGGCTCTACTGGAGTACTTC
cdr3_aa: CARSLALLEYF

clone_size: -
j_call: TRBJ2-3
d_call: TRBD2
v_call: TRBV30
cdr3_nt: TGTGCCTGGAGTGCCGGGACTAGTTATAGCACAGATACGCAGTATTTT
cdr3_aa: CAWSAGTSYSTDTQYF

clone_size: once
j_call: TRBJ2-7
d_call: -
v_call: TRBV5-6
cdr3_nt: TGTGCCAGCAGCCCGCCCCTCTCCTACGAGCAGTACTTC
cdr3_aa: CASSPPLSYEQYF

clone_size: -
j_call: TRBJ2-7
d_call: -
v_call: TRBV19
cdr3_nt: TGTGCCAGTAGTTTTCTCCTGAATCCCCTCTACGAGCAATACTTC
cdr3_aa: CASSFLLNPLYEQYF

clone_size: -
j_call: TRBJ1-1
d_call: -
v_call: TRBV5-1
cdr3_nt: TGCGCCAGCAGAATGGGGGACCGGAGCACTGAAGCTTTCTTT
cdr3_aa: CASRMGDRSTEAFF

clone_size: -
j_call: TRBJ1-2
d_call: -
v_call: TRBV30
cdr3_nt: TGTGCCTGGATCGGACGCGCCTATGGCTACACCTTC
cdr3_aa: CAWIGRAYGYTF

clone_size: -
j_call: TRBJ1-1
d_call: -
v_call: TRBV5-1
cdr3_nt: TGCGCCAGCTCTCCGGACACGGTGAACACTGAAGCTTTCTTT
cdr3_aa: CASSPDTVNTEAFF

clone_size: -
j_call: TRBJ2-3
d_call: -
v_call: TRBV18
cdr3_nt: TGTGCCAGCTCACCTACAGACTTCACAGATACGCAGTATTTT
cdr3_aa: CASSPTDFTDTQYF

clone_size: -
j_call: TRBJ1-3
d_call: -
v_call: TRBV2
cdr3_nt: TGTGCCAGCAGGGAGACGGGAAACACCATATATTTT
cdr3_aa: CASRETGNTIYF

clone_size: -
j_call: TRBJ1-5
d_call: -
v_call: TRBV6-5
cdr3_nt: TGTGCCAGCAGACCCGCGGGGCTAGGTAATCAGCCCCAGCATTTT
cdr3_aa: CASRPAGLGNQPQHF

clone_size: -
j_call: TRBJ2-7
d_call: -
v_call: TRBV18
cdr3_nt: TGTGCCAGCTCACCTGGGGCTTCCTACGAGCAGTACTTC
cdr3_aa: CASSPGASYEQYF

clone_size: -
j_call: TRBJ2-5
d_call: -
v_call: TRBV7-3
cdr3_nt: TGTGCCAGCAGCTTAGGGGGTGGGGAGACCCAGTACTTC
cdr3_aa: CASSLGGGETQYF